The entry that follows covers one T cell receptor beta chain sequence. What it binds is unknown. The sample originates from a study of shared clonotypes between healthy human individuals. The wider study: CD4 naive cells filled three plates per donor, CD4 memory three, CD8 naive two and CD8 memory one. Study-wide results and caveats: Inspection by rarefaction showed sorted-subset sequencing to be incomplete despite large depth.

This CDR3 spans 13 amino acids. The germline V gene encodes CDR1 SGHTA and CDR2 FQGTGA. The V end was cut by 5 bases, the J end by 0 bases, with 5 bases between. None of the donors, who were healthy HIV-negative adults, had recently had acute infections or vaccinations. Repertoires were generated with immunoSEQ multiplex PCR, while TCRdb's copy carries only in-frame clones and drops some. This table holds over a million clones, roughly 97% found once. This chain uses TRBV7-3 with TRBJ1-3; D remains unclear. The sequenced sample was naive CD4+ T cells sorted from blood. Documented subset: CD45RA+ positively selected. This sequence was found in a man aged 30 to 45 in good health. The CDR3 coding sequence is TGTGCCAGCAGCAGAAGCTCTGGAAACACCATATATTTT. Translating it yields CASSRSSGNTIYF.